This T cell receptor beta chain was retrieved from a study of T-cell memory formation after mild COVID-19. Looking at the study overall: Clustering of TCRs was largely donor specific.

The TCR alpha and TCR beta cDNA libraries, bearing sample barcodes and UMIs, were generated by 5'RACE using constant-segment primers. A single record per CDR3 protein comes from TCRdb applying MiXCR to the 5' RACE reads. The repertoire holds 15,000 or so distinct CDR3 sequences, with around a fifth as singletons. General study results and limits: The appearance of some responding clones in pre-infection memory suggested that cross-reactive memory joined. Mainly in CM and EM were contracting CD4+ clones; CD8+ were in EMRA.

This clonotype was observed a few times. Its antigen is undetermined. The source material was PBMCs or a T cell subset sorted from them (not recorded which). This receptor was identified in a man in his late teens or twenties who had mild COVID-19 (a few samples of this study predate the infection). Cell type and time point are not known.

The CDR3 bases are TGTGCCACCAGTGGGCCTAATGTGAGGGGTGGCTACACCTTC. Amino acids: CATSGPNVRGGYTF. The rearrangement joins TRBV24-1 to TRBJ1-2; TRBD1 might be the D (5 bases). Germline CDR1 reads KGHDR; CDR2 reads SFDVKD. This CDR3 is 14 amino acids long. The V end was cut by 5 bases, the J end by 7 bases, with 16 bases between.